What follows are 3 T cell receptor beta chains derived from one specimen sequenced in a study of blood T cell repertoires in COVID-19 (dated by TCRdb to the early 2020s). The library relied on the immunoSEQ multiplex PCR assay. Here the immuneACCESS table is served through TCRdb, limited to in-frame sequences with V and J called. Missing clones are a known gap in these copies; in checked studies unresolved V genes cover under half, and the rest lacks a known reason. The sample includes over 120,000 clones, with over 70% observed a single time. The ten largest clonotypes hold about 1.8% of the sample. The sequenced sample consisted of peripheral blood. These receptors came from a woman in her forties or fifties with acute or convalescent COVID-19.

This chain uses TRBV11-2 with TRBJ2-1; tentatively, D is TRBD1 (5 bases). The germline V gene encodes CDR1 SGHAT and CDR2 FQNNGV. The ends were cut back, 6 bases at V and 8 bases at J, with 20 bases in the middle. This CDR3 spans 15 amino acids. The CDR3 spells CASRQGKGRAHEQFF. DNA for the CDR3: TGTGCCAGCAGGCAGGGAAAGGGTAGGGCCCATGAGCAGTTCTTC. The entire variable domain, with the rest obtained from reference TRBV11-2 and TRBJ2-1, is as follows: EAGVAQSPRYKIIEKRQSVAFWCNPISGHATLYWYQQILGQGPKLLIQFQNNGVVDDSQLPKDRFSAERLKGVDSTLKIQPAKLEDSAVYLCASRQGKGRAHEQFFGPGTRLTVL.

This sequence joins TRBV12-3 or TRBV12-4 and TRBJ2-1; D call uncertain. This CDR3 comprises 12 residues. V was clipped by 7 bases and J by 4 bases, with 8 bases between them. CDR3 loop: CASTSTYNEQFF. The CDR3 DNA reads TGTGCCAGCACCTCAACTTACAATGAGCAGTTCTTC.

The chain combines TRBV18 with TRBJ1-2, with D possibly matching TRBD1 (6 bases). V was cut by 2 bases and J by 3 bases, with 10 bases left in between. Germline CDR1 is KGHSH and CDR2 is LQKENI. The CDR3 spans 14 residues. CDR3 DNA: TGTGCCAGCTCACCAAGGACAGCCGACTATGGCTACACCTTC. Encoded protein: CASSPRTADYGYTF.